This record concerns one T cell receptor (beta chain) sequence. The target antigen is unknown. This entry comes from a study of CD8+CD57+ T cells in acquired aplastic anemia. Study-level information: An average of 3.2 ug of DNA was obtained from sorted CD4+ and CD8+ cells. Study-wide findings and caveats: Researchers reported that CD8+ Simpson's diversity was not significantly different in patients versus controls. Patients and controls had in common 25 to 30 CD8+ CDR3 sequences.

TCR beta VDJ combinations and CDR3 sequences were profiled from genomic DNA. TCRdb re-called the reads through MiXCR, storing one row per CDR3 protein. The repertoire holds 160,000 or so distinct CDR3 sequences, with about 45% as singletons. It was patients with CD8+CD57+ cell expansion by flow cytometry who were chosen for sequencing. Every patient was diagnosed with severe acquired aplastic anemia. V dropped 4 bases and J dropped 8; count of bases not matched to a gene: 4. CDR1 and CDR2 from the germline V gene are KGHDR and SFDVKD. The CDR3 is made up of 14 amino acids. The rearrangement links TRBV24-1 to TRBJ1-4; 9 bases match TRBD1. This TCR was recovered from a human donor with aplastic anemia. The material sequenced was sorted CD4+, CD8+, or CD8+CD57+ T cells (not recorded which) from PBMCs. The CDR3 here is CATSEYDRGEKLFF. CDR3 bases: TGTGCCACCAGTGAGTACGACAGGGGGGAAAAACTGTTTTTT.